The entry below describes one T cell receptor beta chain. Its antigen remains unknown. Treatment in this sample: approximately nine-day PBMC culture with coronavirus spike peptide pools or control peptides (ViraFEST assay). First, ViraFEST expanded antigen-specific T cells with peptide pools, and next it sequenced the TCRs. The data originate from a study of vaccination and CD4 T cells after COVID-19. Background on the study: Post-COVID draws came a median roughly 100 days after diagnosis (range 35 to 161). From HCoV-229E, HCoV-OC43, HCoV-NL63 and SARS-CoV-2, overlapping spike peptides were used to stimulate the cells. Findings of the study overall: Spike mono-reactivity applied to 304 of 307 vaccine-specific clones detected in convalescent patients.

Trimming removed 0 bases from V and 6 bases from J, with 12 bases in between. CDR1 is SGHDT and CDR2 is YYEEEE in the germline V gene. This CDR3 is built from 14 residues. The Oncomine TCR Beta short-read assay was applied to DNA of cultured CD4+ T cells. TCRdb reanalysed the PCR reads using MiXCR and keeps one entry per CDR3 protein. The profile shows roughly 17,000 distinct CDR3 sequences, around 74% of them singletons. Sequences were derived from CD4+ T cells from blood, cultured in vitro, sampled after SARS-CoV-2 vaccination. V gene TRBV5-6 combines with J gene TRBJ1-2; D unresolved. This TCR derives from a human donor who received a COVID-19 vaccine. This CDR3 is CASSLAGGGDGYTF. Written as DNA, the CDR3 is TGTGCCAGCAGCTTGGCTGGAGGCGGGGATGGCTACACCTTC. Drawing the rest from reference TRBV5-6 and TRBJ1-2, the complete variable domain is DAGVTQSPTHLIKTRGQQVTLRCSPKSGHDTVSWYQQALGQGPQFIFQYYEEEERQRGNFPDRFSGHQFPNYSSELNVNALLLGDSALYLCASSLAGGGDGYTFGSGTRLTVV.